This T cell receptor beta chain was retrieved from a study of T cell repertoires in cytomegalovirus infection. Study background: Matching HLA type and CMV infection were both indicated by public TCR beta signatures.

This clonotype was counted only a few times. Its cognate antigen is unknown. A single record per CDR3 protein comes from TCRdb applying MiXCR to the reads. The table records roughly 860,000 distinct CDR3 sequences, about 30% of them present only once. CDR1 LGHNA and CDR2 YNFKEQ come from the germline V gene. V dropped 4 bases and J dropped 4 bases, with 23 bases sitting between them. This CDR3 has 17 amino acids. The chain couples TRBV4-2 to TRBJ2-7, with D possibly called TRBD1 or TRBD2 (5 bases each). The TCR sequence derives from a human donor in good health (CMV status not recorded). Some clones in this sample may be carry-over from other donors' samples. The sequences come from cultured CD8+ T cells from PBMCs, collected from culture after CMV antigen stimulation. CDR3 sequence reads: CASSLEWSPGLYYEQYF. In DNA form, the CDR3 reads TGTGCCAGCAGCCTAGAGTGGAGCCCGGGGCTGTATTACGAGCAGTACTTC.